The rows below give T cell receptor beta chains drawn from one sample of a study of kidney transplant recipient with SARS-CoV-2 infection. In TCRdb, the reads were re-called with MiXCR into one record per CDR3 protein. Of about 240,000 distinct CDR3 sequences in the sample, under 30% were seen once. The specimen comprised a blood sample, sampled at baseline and around day 110 from a kidney transplant recipient. The receptors come from a male patient in his 30s who had COVID-19 and was a kidney transplant recipient. T cells may partly derive from the graft donor. Each CDR3 is given with its conserved first and last residue. The D gene is left open where the match is weak. The size field is filled for only some rows; it gives once, few, many or a size class.

V gene	J gene	D gene	clone size	CDR3 protein	CDR3 DNA
TRBV6-8	TRBJ1-2	-	many	CASSDCRRSRKTYGYTF	TGTGCCAGCAGTGATTGTAGACGCTCTAGAAAGACCTATGGCTACACCTTC
TRBV20-1	TRBJ1-5	-	many	CSARDPSRQPQHF	TGCAGTGCTAGAGATCCGTCTCGCCAGCCCCAGCATTTT
TRBV5-1	TRBJ1-2	-	many	CASLGESVRKTYGYTF	TGCGCCAGCCTCGGTGAATCGGTTCGAAAGACCTATGGCTACACCTTC
TRBV7-1	TRBJ1-2	-	many	CASSSIVHEGKTYGYTF	TGTGCCAGCAGCAGTATTGTTCACGAGGGAAAGACCTATGGCTACACCTTC
TRBV5-1	TRBJ1-1	-	many	CASSPERGRTEAFF	TGCGCCAGCAGCCCGGAAAGGGGACGGACTGAAGCTTTCTTT
TRBV9	TRBJ2-2	TRBD1	-	CASSGTGTGNTGELFF	TGTGCCAGCAGCGGTACCGGGACAGGGAACACCGGGGAGCTGTTTTTT
TRBV2	TRBJ1-6	-	many	CASSEVEGLSSPLHF	TGTGCCAGCAGTGAAGTTGAGGGGCTTAGCTCACCCCTCCACTTT
TRBV11-2	TRBJ1-1	-	many	CASSRTDYTEAFF	TGTGCCAGCAGTCGGACGGACTACACTGAAGCTTTCTTT
TRBV7-3	TRBJ2-3	TRBD1	-	CASSQDRDSTDTQYF	TGTGCCAGCAGCCAAGACAGGGACAGCACAGATACGCAGTATTTT
TRBV10-1	TRBJ2-1	-	few	CASSPGPRYNEQFF	TGCGCCAGCAGTCCGGGGCCTCGATACAATGAGCAGTTCTTC
TRBV7-9	TRBJ2-1	TRBD1	-	CASSFSPTGDRDEQFF	TGTGCCAGCAGCTTCAGCCCGACAGGGGATAGGGATGAGCAGTTCTTC
TRBV12-5	TRBJ2-3	-	-	CASATDLHTDTQYF	TGTGCTAGTGCCACGGACTTACACACAGATACGCAGTATTTT
TRBV20-1	TRBJ2-5	TRBD1	many	CSARDRVRWDGDEQYF	TGCAGTGCCCGGGACAGGGTTCGATGGGACGGGGATGAGCAGTACTTC
TRBV3-1	TRBJ1-1	-	many	CASSTVYPISIRTEAFF	TGTGCCAGCAGCACTGTGTATCCCATTTCAATTCGCACTGAAGCTTTCTTT
TRBV9	TRBJ1-4	TRBD1	many	CASSDGQGSEKLFF	TGTGCCAGCAGCGACGGACAGGGAAGTGAAAAACTGTTTTTT
TRBV12-2	TRBJ1-2	-	many	CASRCYRTPRKTYGYTF	TGTGCAAGTCGCTGTTATCGGACTCCACGAAAGACCTATGGCTACACCTTC
TRBV6-5	TRBJ2-6	-	once	CASSARISGANVLTF	TGTGCCAGCAGTGCTCGAATCTCTGGGGCCAACGTCCTGACTTTC
TRBV11-2	TRBJ1-2	-	few	CASSRKSTSRKTYGYTF	TGTGCCAGCAGCAGGAAGTCAACAAGCAGAAAGACCTATGGCTACACCTTC
TRBV5-6	TRBJ2-7	-	many	CASSIIGQSLNGEQYF	TGTGCCAGCAGCATTATCGGTCAGTCTCTAAACGGCGAGCAGTACTTC
TRBV5-8	TRBJ1-2	-	many	CASWLGHPRKTYGYTF	TGTGCCAGCTGGCTCGGTCATCCACGAAAGACCTATGGCTACACCTTC
TRBV2	TRBJ1-4	-	few	CASIVGGGEKLFF	TGTGCCAGCATTGTAGGGGGGGGGGAAAAACTGTTTTTT
TRBV12-3/TRBV12-4	TRBJ1-1	-	many	CASSLRGGRNTEAFF	TGTGCCAGCAGTTTGCGTGGGGGAAGAAACACTGAAGCTTTCTTT
TRBV5-4	TRBJ1-1	-	many	CASSFKEFDTEAFF	TGTGCCAGCAGCTTTAAAGAATTTGACACTGAAGCTTTCTTT
TRBV6-1	TRBJ2-4	-	-	CAGSESRGAVAKNIQYF	TGTGCCGGCAGTGAAAGTCGGGGGGCGGTAGCCAAAAACATTCAGTACTTC
TRBV21-1	TRBJ1-5	-	many	CASSAQGRQPQHF	TGTGCCAGCAGCGCACAGGGCCGTCAGCCCCAGCATTTT
TRBV27	TRBJ2-1	-	many	CASSPTANEQFF	TGTGCCAGCAGTCCCACAGCCAATGAGCAGTTCTTC
TRBV19	TRBJ1-1	-	many	CASSSHSTMNTEAFF	TGTGCCAGTAGTAGCCACTCTACTATGAACACTGAAGCTTTCTTT
TRBV9	TRBJ2-1	TRBD2	once	CASSEPGLAGGPALPNEQFF	TGTGCCAGCAGCGAACCGGGACTAGCGGGAGGACCGGCATTACCCAATGAGCAGTTCTTC
TRBV7-2	TRBJ2-1	TRBD2	many	CASSHTGGQFF	TGTGCCAGCAGCCACACGGGAGGGCAGTTCTTC
TRBV20-1	TRBJ2-5	-	many	CSSTVRETQYF	TGCAGTTCAACGGTGCGGGAGACCCAGTACTTC
TRBV19	TRBJ1-4	TRBD1	many	CASSMAGTGGLSDEKLFF	TGTGCCAGTAGTATGGCCGGGACAGGGGGTTTAAGTGATGAAAAACTGTTTTTT
TRBV7-6	TRBJ2-5	TRBD1	-	CASSHPPDRGDETQYF	TGTGCCAGCAGCCACCCGCCTGACAGGGGTGACGAGACCCAGTACTTC
TRBV8-2	TRBJ2-6	-	many	CGIIARITQSRANVLTF	TGTGGCATCATCGCTAGGATAACACAAAGTCGGGCCAACGTCCTGACTTTC
TRBV3-1	TRBJ2-5	-	many	CASSYGDPISFSETQYF	TGTGCCAGCAGCTATGGTGATCCCATTTCTTTCTCTGAGACCCAGTACTTC
TRBV19	TRBJ2-1	-	few	CASSIGGDYNEQFF	TGTGCCAGTAGTATAGGCGGGGACTACAATGAGCAGTTCTTC
TRBV10-1	TRBJ1-2	-	many	CASSFALRSRKTYGYTF	TGCGCCAGCAGTTTTGCGCTAAGATCGCGAAAGACCTATGGCTACACCTTC
TRBV3-1	TRBJ2-5	-	many	CASSACFPISFSETQYF	TGTGCCAGCAGCGCGTGTTTTCCCATTTCTTTCTCTGAGACCCAGTACTTC
TRBV7-3	TRBJ2-5	TRBD2	many	CASSKGLAEETQYF	TGTGCCAGCAGCAAGGGACTAGCGGAAGAGACCCAGTACTTC
TRBV12-3/TRBV12-4	TRBJ1-2	-	many	CASSFSGNYGYTF	TGTGCCAGCAGTTTTTCGGGGAACTATGGCTACACCTTC
TRBV6-2/TRBV6-3	TRBJ1-2	-	many	CASSRQSPYGYTF	TGTGCCAGCAGCCGTCAGTCTCCCTATGGCTACACCTTC
TRBV5-2	TRBJ2-6	-	many	CASKVQREYTKSGHVLTF	TGTGCCAGCAAAGTACAGAGAGAGTACACAAAGTCGGGCCACGTCCTGACTTTC
TRBV4-2	TRBJ2-3	TRBD2	many	CASSLSRAGGPGDTQYF	TGTGCCAGCAGCCTGTCCAGAGCGGGAGGGCCGGGAGATACGCAGTATTTT
TRBV7-2	TRBJ1-6	TRBD1	-	CASSLIWDREIYNSPLHF	TGTGCCAGCAGCTTAATTTGGGACAGGGAAATTTATAATTCACCCCTCCACTTT
TRBV20-1	TRBJ2-5	-	-	CSARDTGHPQETQYF	TGCAGTGCTAGAGATACCGGACACCCGCAAGAGACCCAGTACTTC
TRBV2	TRBJ2-7	TRBD2	many	CASRAGTSGNNEQYF	TGTGCCAGCAGGGCCGGGACTAGCGGGAATAACGAGCAGTACTTC
TRBV15	TRBJ2-3	-	many	CATSRVGSPSTDTQYF	TGTGCCACCAGCAGAGTGGGCAGCCCTAGCACAGATACGCAGTATTTT
TRBV20-1	TRBJ1-1	-	many	CNLPRAPWAFF	TGCAACCTACCTCGGGCCCCATGGGCTTTCTTT
TRBV29-1	TRBJ1-2	-	many	CSVDGRGHYGYTF	TGCAGCGTTGATGGCAGGGGTCACTATGGCTACACCTTC
TRBV8-2	TRBJ2-6	-	few	CGMNLRITQSRANVLTF	TGTGGCATGAACCTCAGGATAACACAAAGTCGGGCCAACGTCCTGACTTTC
TRBV5-1	TRBJ2-5	TRBD2	many	CASSPDAGVQETQYF	TGCGCCAGCAGTCCCGACGCGGGAGTGCAAGAGACCCAGTACTTC
TRBV5-7	TRBJ2-2	-	many	CASSLGFTGELFF	TGTGCCAGCAGCTTAGGGTTTACCGGGGAGCTGTTTTTT
TRBV11-2	TRBJ1-1	-	many	CASSLRSVGRAFF	TGTGCCAGCAGCTTGAGGTCGGTCGGGCGAGCTTTCTTT
TRBV9	TRBJ2-7	-	few	CANSPLSGDEQYF	TGTGCCAACAGCCCCCTATCGGGGGACGAGCAGTACTTC